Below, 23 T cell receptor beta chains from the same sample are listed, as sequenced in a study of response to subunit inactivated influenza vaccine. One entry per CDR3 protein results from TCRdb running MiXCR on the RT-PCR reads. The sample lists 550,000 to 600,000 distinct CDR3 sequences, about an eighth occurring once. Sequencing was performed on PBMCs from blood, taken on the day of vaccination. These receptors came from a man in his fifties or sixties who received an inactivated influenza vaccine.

This CDR3 reads CASSLEQGPTGELFF. As DNA, the CDR3 is TGCGCCAGCAGCTTGGAACAGGGACCCACCGGGGAGCTGTTTTTT. The rearrangement uses TRBV5-1 and TRBJ2-2, with D perhaps TRBD1 (6 bases). Trimming shortened V by 0 bases and J by 4 bases, and 10 bases separated the two germline ends. Germline-derived CDR1 and CDR2 are SGHRS and YFSETQ. This CDR3 spans 15 amino acids.

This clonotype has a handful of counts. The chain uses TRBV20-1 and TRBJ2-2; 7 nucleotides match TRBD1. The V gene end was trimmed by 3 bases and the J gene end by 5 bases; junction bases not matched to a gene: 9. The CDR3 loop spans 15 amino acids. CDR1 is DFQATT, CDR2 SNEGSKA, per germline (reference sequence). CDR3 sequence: CSASRTDRITGELFF. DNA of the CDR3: TGCAGTGCTAGTCGTACGGACAGGATTACCGGGGAGCTGTTTTTT.

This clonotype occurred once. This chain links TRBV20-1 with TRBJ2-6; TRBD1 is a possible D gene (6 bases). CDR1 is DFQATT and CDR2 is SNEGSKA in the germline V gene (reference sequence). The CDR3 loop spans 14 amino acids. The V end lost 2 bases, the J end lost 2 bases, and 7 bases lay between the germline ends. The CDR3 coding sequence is TGCAGTGCTAGAAGACAGGCTGGGGCCAACGTCCTGACTTTC. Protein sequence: CSARRQAGANVLTF.

For the CDR3, the DNA is TGTGCCAGCAGTTACCAGGGTTGGGATGAGCAGTTCTTC. Translating it yields CASSYQGWDEQFF. The V gene is TRBV6-6, the J gene TRBJ2-1; D may be TRBD1 (5 bases). Germline-derived CDR1 and CDR2 are MNHNY and SVGAGI (reference sequence). CDR3 length: 13 amino acids. V dropped 2 bases and J dropped 8 bases, with 10 bases sitting between them.

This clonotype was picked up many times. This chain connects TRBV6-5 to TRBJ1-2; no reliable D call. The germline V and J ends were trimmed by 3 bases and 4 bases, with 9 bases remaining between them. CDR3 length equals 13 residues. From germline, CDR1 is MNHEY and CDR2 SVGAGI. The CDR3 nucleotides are TGTGCCAGCAGTTATAGACCGCTCTATGGCTACACCTTC. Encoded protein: CASSYRPLYGYTF.

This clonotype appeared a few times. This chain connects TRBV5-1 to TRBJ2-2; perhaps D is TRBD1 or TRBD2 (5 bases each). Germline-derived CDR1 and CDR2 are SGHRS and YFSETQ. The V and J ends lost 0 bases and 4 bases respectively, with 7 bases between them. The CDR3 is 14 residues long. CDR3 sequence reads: CASSLGGATGELFF. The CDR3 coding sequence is TGCGCCAGCAGCTTGGGAGGGGCCACCGGGGAGCTGTTTTTT.

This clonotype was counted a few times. DNA of the CDR3: TGTGCCAGCAGCAAAGAGGTCCCCTATGGCTACACCTTC. Translating it yields CASSKEVPYGYTF. V gene TRBV21-1 combines with J gene TRBJ1-2; TRBD1, the table's D call, lacks a check against the DNA. TRBV21-1 is annotated as a pseudogene. This CDR3 region has 13 residues.

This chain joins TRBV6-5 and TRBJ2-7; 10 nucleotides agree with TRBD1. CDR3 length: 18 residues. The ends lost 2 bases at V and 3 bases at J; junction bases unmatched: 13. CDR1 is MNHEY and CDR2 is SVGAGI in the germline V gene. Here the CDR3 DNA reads TGTGCCAGCAGTTACACCCCGATCGGACAGGGGGTGGGCTACGAGCAGTACTTC. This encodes CASSYTPIGQGVGYEQYF.

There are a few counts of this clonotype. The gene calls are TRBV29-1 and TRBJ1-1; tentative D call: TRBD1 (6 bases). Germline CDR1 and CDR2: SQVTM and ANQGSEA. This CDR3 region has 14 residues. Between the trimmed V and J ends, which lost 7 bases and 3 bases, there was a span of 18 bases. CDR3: CSDPGDGRDTEAFF. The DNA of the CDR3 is TGCAGCGACCCAGGGGATGGTAGGGACACTGAAGCTTTCTTT.

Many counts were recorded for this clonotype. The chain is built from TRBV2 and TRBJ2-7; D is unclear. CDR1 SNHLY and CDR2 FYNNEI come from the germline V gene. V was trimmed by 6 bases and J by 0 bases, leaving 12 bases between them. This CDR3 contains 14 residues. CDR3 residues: CASRDALTSYEQYF. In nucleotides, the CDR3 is TGTGCCAGCAGGGATGCACTGACCTCCTACGAGCAGTACTTC.

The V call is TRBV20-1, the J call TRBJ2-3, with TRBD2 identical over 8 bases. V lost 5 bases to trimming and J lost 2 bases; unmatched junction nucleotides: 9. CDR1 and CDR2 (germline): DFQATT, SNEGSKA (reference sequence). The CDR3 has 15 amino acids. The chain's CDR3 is CSASGLASNTDTQYF. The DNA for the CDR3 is TGCAGTGCTTCCGGACTAGCCTCAAACACAGATACGCAGTATTTT.

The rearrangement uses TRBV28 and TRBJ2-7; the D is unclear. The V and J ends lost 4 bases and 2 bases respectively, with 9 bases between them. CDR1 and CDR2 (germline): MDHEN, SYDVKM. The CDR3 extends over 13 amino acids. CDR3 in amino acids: CASSSTPTYEQYF. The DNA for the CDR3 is TGTGCCAGCAGTTCCACCCCAACCTACGAGCAGTACTTC.

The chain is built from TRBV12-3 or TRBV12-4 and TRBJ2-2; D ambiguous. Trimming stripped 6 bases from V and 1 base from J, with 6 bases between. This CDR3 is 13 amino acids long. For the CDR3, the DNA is TGTGCCAGCAGCCCTCAGAACACCGGGGAGCTGTTTTTT. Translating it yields CASSPQNTGELFF.

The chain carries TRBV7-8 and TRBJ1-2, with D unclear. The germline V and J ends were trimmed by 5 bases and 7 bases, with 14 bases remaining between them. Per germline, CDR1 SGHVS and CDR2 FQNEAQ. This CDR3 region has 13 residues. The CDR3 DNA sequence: TGTGCCAGCAGCCCCGACGGCTCGGGTGGCTACACCTTC. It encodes CASSPDGSGGYTF.

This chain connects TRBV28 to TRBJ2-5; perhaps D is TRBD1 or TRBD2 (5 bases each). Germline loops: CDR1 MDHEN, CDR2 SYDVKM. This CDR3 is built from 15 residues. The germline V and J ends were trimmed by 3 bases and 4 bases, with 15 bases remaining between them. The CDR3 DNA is TGTGCCAGCAGTTTCCCGCAGGGCACTAGAGAGACCCAGTACTTC. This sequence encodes CASSFPQGTRETQYF.

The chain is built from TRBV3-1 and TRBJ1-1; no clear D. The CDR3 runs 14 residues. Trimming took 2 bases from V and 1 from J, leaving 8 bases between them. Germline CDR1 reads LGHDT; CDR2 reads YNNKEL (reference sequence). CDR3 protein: CASSQPAENTEAFF. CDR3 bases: TGTGCCAGCAGCCAACCGGCAGAGAACACTGAAGCTTTCTTT.

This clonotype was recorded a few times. CDR3 DNA sequence: TGCAGTGCTACATCCCGGGGGCCGCAAGAGACCCAGTACTTC. Encoded protein: CSATSRGPQETQYF. V and J are TRBV20-1 and TRBJ2-5; D may correspond to TRBD1 or TRBD2 (6 bases each). CDR1 is DFQATT, CDR2 SNEGSKA, per germline (reference sequence). CDR3 length equals 14 residues. The V and J ends lost 4 bases and 2 bases respectively, with 14 bases between them.

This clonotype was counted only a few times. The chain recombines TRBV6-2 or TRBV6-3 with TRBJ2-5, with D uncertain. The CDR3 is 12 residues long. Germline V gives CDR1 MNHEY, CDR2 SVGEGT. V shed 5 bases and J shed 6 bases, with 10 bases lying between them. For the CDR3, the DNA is TGTGCCAGCAGTACATCGGCGCAGACCCAGTACTTC. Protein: CASSTSAQTQYF.

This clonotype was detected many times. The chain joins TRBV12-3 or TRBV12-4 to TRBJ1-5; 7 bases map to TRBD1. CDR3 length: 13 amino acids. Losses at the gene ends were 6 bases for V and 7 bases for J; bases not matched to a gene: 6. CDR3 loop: CASSLTGSQPQHF. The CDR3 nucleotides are TGTGCCAGCAGCTTGACAGGGTCCCAGCCCCAGCATTTT.

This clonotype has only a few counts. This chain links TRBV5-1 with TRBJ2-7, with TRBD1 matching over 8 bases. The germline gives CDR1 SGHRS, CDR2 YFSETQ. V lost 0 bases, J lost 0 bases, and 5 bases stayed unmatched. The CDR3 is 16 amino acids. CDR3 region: CASSLGGTGSSYEQYF. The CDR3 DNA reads TGCGCCAGCAGCTTGGGGGGGACAGGCAGCTCCTACGAGCAGTACTTC.

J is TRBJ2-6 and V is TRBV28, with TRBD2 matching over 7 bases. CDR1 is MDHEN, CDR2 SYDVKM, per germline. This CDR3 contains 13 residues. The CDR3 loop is CAGGPSGANVLTF. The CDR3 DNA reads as TGTGCGGGAGGGCCCTCTGGGGCCAACGTCCTGACTTTC.

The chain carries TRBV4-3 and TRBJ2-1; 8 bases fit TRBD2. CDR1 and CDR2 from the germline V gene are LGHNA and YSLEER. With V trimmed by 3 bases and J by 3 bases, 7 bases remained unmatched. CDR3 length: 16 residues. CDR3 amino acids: CASSHSGGLFYNEQFF. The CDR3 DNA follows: TGCGCCAGCAGCCACTCGGGAGGGTTATTCTACAATGAGCAGTTCTTC.

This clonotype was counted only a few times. CDR3 in amino acids: CASSLHGVNTGELFF. As DNA, the CDR3 is TGTGCCAGCAGCTTACATGGGGTTAACACCGGGGAGCTGTTTTTT. The chain employs TRBV11-2 and TRBJ2-2, with D hard to call. Germline CDR1 is SGHAT and CDR2 is FQNNGV. CDR3 length: 15 residues. The ends were cut back, 2 bases at V and 2 bases at J, with 9 bases in the middle.